A selection of T cell receptor beta chains follows, all from one sample in a study of shared clonotypes between healthy human individuals. Some clones are missing from TCRdb's copy, which holds only in-frame ones; the method was immunoSEQ multiplex PCR. This sample has 2 million to 3 million clones, with over 85% found just once. Sequenced sample: naive CD4+ T cells from PBMCs. Source of these receptors: a man between 18 and 35 years old in good health. Some clones in this sample may be carry-over from other donors' samples. Both conserved end residues are part of each CDR3. Each record gives: D gene, clone size, V gene, J gene, CDR3 DNA, CDR3 protein. A D gene is named only where the DNA matches it firmly. Clone size, where shown, is once, few, many, or a class for clones that have expanded.

NA	NA	TRBV2	TRBJ2-1	TGTGCCAGCGGGAGGTCTTCCTACAATGAGCAGTTCTTC	CASGRSSYNEQFF
NA	NA	TRBV30	TRBJ1-3	TGTGCCTGGAGTTCACACTCTGGAAACACCATATATTTT	CAWSSHSGNTIYF
TRBD2	NA	TRBV7-3	TRBJ2-1	TGTGCCAGCAGCCCTACGACTAGCGGGATATCAGTCGATGAGCAGTTCTTC	CASSPTTSGISVDEQFF
NA	NA	TRBV18	TRBJ2-1	TGTGCCAGCTCACCCAGGGAGGTCTCCTACAATGAGCAGTTCTTC	CASSPREVSYNEQFF
NA	NA	TRBV5-4	TRBJ2-3	TGTGCCAGCAGCTTGGCCCTAGCGAATACGCAGTATTTT	CASSLALANTQYF
TRBD1	NA	TRBV25-1	TRBJ2-7	TGTGCCAGCAGTGATCCCGGGCAGGGGGACTACGAGCAGTACTTC	CASSDPGQGDYEQYF
TRBD1	NA	TRBV9	TRBJ1-4	TGTGCCAGCACCACTAAGCTGGAAAGAGGGGGCCCGACAAAAGCAACTAATGAAAAACTGTTTTTT	CASTTKLERGGPTKATNEKLFF
NA	NA	TRBV2	TRBJ1-4	TGTGCCAGCACCTTACCGGGACACAGAAATGAAAAACTGTTTTTT	CASTLPGHRNEKLFF
TRBD1	NA	TRBV10-2	TRBJ1-1	TGCGCCAGCAGTGACGTGGGACAGAAGAACACTGAAGCTTTCTTT	CASSDVGQKNTEAFF
TRBD2	once	TRBV7-3	TRBJ2-7	TGTGCCAGCAGCTTAGGGCGGGAGGGGTACGAGCAGTACTTC	CASSLGREGYEQYF
NA	NA	TRBV20-1	TRBJ1-4	TGCAGTGCTGTCGATGAAAAACTGTTTTTT	CSAVDEKLFF
NA	NA	TRBV7-2	TRBJ2-7	TGTGCCAGCAGCTTGCATTCCCTGGAGCAGTACTTC	CASSLHSLEQYF
NA	NA	TRBV6-1	TRBJ1-2	TGTGCCAGCAGTGCCACCTCCGGGAACTATGGCTACACCTTC	CASSATSGNYGYTF
TRBD1	NA	TRBV7-8	TRBJ1-1	TGTGCCAGCAGCTCGGGACAGGGGGCGCGAGCTTTCTTT	CASSSGQGARAFF
NA	NA	TRBV28	TRBJ1-2	TGTGCCAGCAGTTTATTCGGGTCCCCTTGGGGCTACACCTTC	CASSLFGSPWGYTF
NA	NA	TRBV5-8	TRBJ2-3	TGTGCCAGCAGCTTGTCAGGGTATACGCAGTATTTT	CASSLSGYTQYF
NA	NA	TRBV19	TRBJ1-2	TGTGCCAGTATGACACGCGGGGGCACATCTCACTATGGCTACACCTTC	CASMTRGGTSHYGYTF
TRBD1	NA	TRBV4-2	TRBJ2-4	TGTGCCAGCAGCCAAGGGTCGGGACAGGGTGCTCTAGCCAAAAACATTCAGTACTTC	CASSQGSGQGALAKNIQYF
NA	NA	TRBV10-3	TRBJ1-1	TGTGCCATCACCCCAAGACTAACACAACCCGGGACTGAAGCTTTCTTT	CAITPRLTQPGTEAFF
NA	NA	TRBV18	TRBJ2-7	TGTGCCAGCTCACCAGTTGACAGAGGGGGTTACGAGCAGTACTTC	CASSPVDRGGYEQYF
NA	NA	TRBV28	TRBJ2-7	TGTGCCACCCTGGGACAAATCTTTTACGAGCAGTACTTC	CATLGQIFYEQYF
NA	NA	TRBV7-9	TRBJ1-5	TGTGCCAGCAGCTACGGACAGAATAATCAGCCCCAGCATTTT	CASSYGQNNQPQHF
NA	few	TRBV2	TRBJ1-2	TGTGCCAGCAGTGACGAGGGGATGCGCTATGGCTACACCTTC	CASSDEGMRYGYTF
NA	NA	TRBV11-2	TRBJ1-6	TGTGCCAGCAGCTCGCAAAGCTCCTATAATTCACCCCTCCACTTT	CASSSQSSYNSPLHF
TRBD1	NA	TRBV5-1	TRBJ2-7	TGCGCCAGCAGCTTGGGCGGACAGGGCTCCTACGAGCAGTACTTC	CASSLGGQGSYEQYF
NA	NA	TRBV5-6	TRBJ2-3	TGTGCCAGCAGCTTCGGGACTCCTAAGTGGGGTACGCAGTATTTT	CASSFGTPKWGTQYF
TRBD1	NA	TRBV5-1	TRBJ2-5	TGCGCCAGCAGCTTATCAGGGGGCAAGGAGACCCAGTACTTC	CASSLSGGKETQYF
TRBD2	once	TRBV5-1	TRBJ2-5	TGCGCCAGCAGCCCCACGGGACTAGCCCCAGAGACCCAGTACTTC	CASSPTGLAPETQYF
TRBD1	once	TRBV27	TRBJ1-1	TGTGCCAGCAGTAGACAGGGGCCAGGGGGAACTGAAGCTTTCTTT	CASSRQGPGGTEAFF
TRBD1	once	TRBV28	TRBJ1-4	TGTGCCAGCAGCTCTAATACGGGACAGGGCGAAAAACTGTTTTTT	CASSSNTGQGEKLFF
NA	NA	TRBV28	TRBJ1-2	TGTGCCAGCAGTTTGACAGGAGGGGGGGATGGCTACACCTTC	CASSLTGGGDGYTF
NA	NA	TRBV2	TRBJ1-1	TGTGCCAGCAGTGAACACGACACTGAAGCTTTCTTT	CASSEHDTEAFF
TRBD2	NA	TRBV14	TRBJ2-3	TGTGCCAGCAGCCAGGGACTAGGACAGAGCACAGATACGCAGTATTTT	CASSQGLGQSTDTQYF
NA	NA	TRBV5-4	TRBJ1-2	TGTGCCAGCAGCTTGTCGGTCAGGCTCTGGGGGGGCTACACCTTC	CASSLSVRLWGGYTF
NA	NA	TRBV30	TRBJ1-2	TGTGCCTGGACCTCTGGGGGGGCTTTTAACTATGGCTACACCTTC	CAWTSGGAFNYGYTF
TRBD1	NA	TRBV5-4	TRBJ2-5	TGTGCCAGCGGCACAGGGGATGGAGAGACCCAGTACTTC	CASGTGDGETQYF